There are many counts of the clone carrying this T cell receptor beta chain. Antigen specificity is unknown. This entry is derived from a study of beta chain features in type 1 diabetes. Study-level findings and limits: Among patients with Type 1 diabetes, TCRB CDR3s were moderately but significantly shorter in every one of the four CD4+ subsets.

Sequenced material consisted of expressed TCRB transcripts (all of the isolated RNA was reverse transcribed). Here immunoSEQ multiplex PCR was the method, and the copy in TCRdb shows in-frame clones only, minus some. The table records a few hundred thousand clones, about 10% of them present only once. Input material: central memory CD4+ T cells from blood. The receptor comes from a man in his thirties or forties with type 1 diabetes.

The CDR3: CASSHQSGLAGAGREDTQYF. CDR3 bases: TGCGCCAGCAGCCACCAGTCGGGACTAGCGGGAGCGGGGCGTGAAGATACGCAGTATTTT. The chain links TRBV4-1 to TRBJ2-3, with 14 nucleotides matching TRBD2. V lost 3 bases to trimming and J lost 5 bases; unmatched junction nucleotides: 16. This CDR3 spans 20 amino acids. The germline gives CDR1 MGHRA, CDR2 YSYEKL.